This T cell receptor beta chain is from a study of blood T cell repertoires in COVID-19. Study in general: Recovery meant two consecutive negative NP/OP PCR tests, professional clearance, or resolved symptoms. PBMCs, B-cell-depleted T cells, or T cells provided the cDNA or gDNA that made up the material.

The V gene's germline CDR1 is GTSNPN and CDR2 SVGIG (reference sequence). The ends lost 2 bases at V and 4 bases at J; junction bases unmatched: 11. The CDR3 extends over 16 amino acids. Participants had their cohort set by participant-reported clinical history. Original methodology: Reference gene primer amplification gave estimated nucleated cell counts. Clones were read by immunoSEQ multiplex PCR, and TCRdb kept only the in-frame ones, dropping some. V and J calls plus clone size are reproduced from that table; the DNA served to infer D and trimming. There are about 360,000 clones in the sample; over 75% occur only once, and 1.5% to 2.5% lies in the top ten.

Specimen: PBMCs or T cells enriched from blood (not recorded which). The gene calls are TRBV30 and TRBJ2-5, with TRBD2 matching over 9 bases. This sequence was found in a man aged 35-49 years in a cohort exposed to, infected with or recovered from COVID-19 (not recorded which). The CDR3 DNA reads TGTGCCTGGAGTATTGGAGTAGCGGGGGCTAGAGAGACCCAGTACTTC. Its protein is CAWSIGVAGARETQYF.